This T cell receptor (beta chain) came from a study of T cell repertoires in cytomegalovirus infection. Study as a whole: Both recently identified HLA-C-restricted and well-studied HLA-B-restricted CMV epitopes were used in the study. The public TCR beta signatures pointed to both CMV infection and matching HLA type. Overall study findings and caveats: CMV-specific TCR beta clonotypes restricted by HLA-C were the ones dominating the ex vivo response. The study identified carriers of CMV plus the relevant HLA from cumulative public TCR beta family frequency.

TCRdb passed the reads through MiXCR, listing each CDR3 protein once. The table has 370,000 or so distinct CDR3 sequences, about 35% seen once; the top ten hold about 14%. This clonotype turned up a few times. Its antigen is as yet unknown. V lost 8 bases and J lost 0, with 10 bases in between. In germline, CDR1 is WSHSY, CDR2 SAAADI. The CDR3 has 13 residues. This TCR was sampled from a human donor in good health (CMV status not recorded). Some clones in this sample may be carry-over from other donors' samples. The chain couples TRBV10-2 to TRBJ1-1, with D maybe TRBD1 (6 bases). The sequencing used cultured PBMCs, collected from culture after CMV antigen stimulation. The CDR3 coding sequence is TGCGCCAGCGGGGGCCAGATGAACACTGAAGCTTTCTTT. It yields the protein CASGGQMNTEAFF.